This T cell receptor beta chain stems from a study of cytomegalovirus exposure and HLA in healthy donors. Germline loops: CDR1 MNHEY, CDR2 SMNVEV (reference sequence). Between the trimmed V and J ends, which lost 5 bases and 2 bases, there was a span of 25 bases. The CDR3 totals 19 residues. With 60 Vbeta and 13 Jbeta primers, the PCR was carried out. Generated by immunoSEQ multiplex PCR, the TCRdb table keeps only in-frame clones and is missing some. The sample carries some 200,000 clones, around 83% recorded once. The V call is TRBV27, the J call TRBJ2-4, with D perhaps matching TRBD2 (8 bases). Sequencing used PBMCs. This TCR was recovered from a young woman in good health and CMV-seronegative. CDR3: CASSPREGALLPTKNIQYF. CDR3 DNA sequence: TGTGCCAGCAGTCCCCGGGAGGGGGCGCTTCTGCCAACCAAAAACATTCAGTACTTC.